The rows below give T cell receptor beta chains drawn from one sample of a study of blood T cell repertoires in COVID-19. The repertoire was sequenced with immunoSEQ multiplex PCR; TCRdb's copy has only in-frame clones and lacks some. The table shows about 240,000 clones, with 85% to 90% occurring only once. The sequenced material came from peripheral blood. All receptors come from a woman in her 70s with active or convalescent COVID-19. Each CDR3 is given with its conserved first and last residue. The D gene is left open where the match is weak. Size values are once, few and many counts, or a class for expanded clones, and some rows have none.

abundance,v_gene,j_gene,d_gene,CDR3nt,CDR3aa
NA,TRBV11-2,TRBJ2-1,TRBD1,TGTGCCAGCAGCCAGGACAGGGATTGGGTCAGTGAGCAGTTCTTC,CASSQDRDWVSEQFF
NA,TRBV3-1/TRBV3-2,TRBJ1-3,NA,TGTGCCAGCAGCCACGGGGGCTCTGGAAACACCATATATTTT,CASSHGGSGNTIYF
NA,TRBV6-6,TRBJ1-1,NA,TGTGCCAGTGATCGGGGGGGGACTGAAGCTTTCTTT,CASDRGGTEAFF
NA,TRBV6-5,TRBJ1-6,NA,TGTGCCAGCAGTCTCAGGGGCTCACCCCTCCACTTT,CASSLRGSPLHF
NA,TRBV5-1,TRBJ1-2,NA,TGCGCCAGCAGCTTGGAGCAGGGTGCGGGGCCCGGCTACACCTTC,CASSLEQGAGPGYTF
once,TRBV10-3,TRBJ2-7,TRBD1,TGTGCCATCAGCAGGACAGGTGGGGAAGAAGAGCAGTACTTC,CAISRTGGEEEQYF
NA,TRBV7-9,TRBJ2-3,NA,TGTGCCAGCAGCTCCCTAGCAGATACGCAGTATTTT,CASSSLADTQYF
once,TRBV7-9,TRBJ2-3,NA,TGTGCCAGCAGCTTTCCAGGTATAGATACGCAGTATTTT,CASSFPGIDTQYF
NA,TRBV3-1/TRBV3-2,TRBJ2-1,NA,TGTGCCAGCAGCCAAGATTACGGGGACTACAATGAGCAGTTCTTC,CASSQDYGDYNEQFF
few,TRBV7-9,TRBJ2-3,NA,TGTGCCAGCAGCCGGACGACAGTAGTCGGGGGTGATACGCAGTATTTT,CASSRTTVVGGDTQYF